The sequence of this T cell receptor (beta chain) was determined in a study of regulatory T cells in long-lasting Graves disease. Time point of the sample: newly diagnosed GD, antithyroid drugs for less than 3 months. There was RNA extracted from PBMCs, and the TCR library was made from it. Study-level results: Favored usage of TRBV28, TRBJ1-2 and TRBJ2-5 was recorded in persistent disease. Because few samples were included, accuracy may have been lower.

Concerning this clonotype: Its specificity is not known.

The CDR3 runs 15 residues. V was pared by 2 bases and J by 3 bases, with 7 bases of the junction left unmatched. From germline, CDR1 is MGHRA and CDR2 YSYEKL. Assembly of TCR beta libraries relied on iRepertoire HTBI primers together with Arm-PCR of CDR3 regions. TCRdb independently ran MiXCR on the multiplex PCR reads; one entry per CDR3 protein. This sample has about 540,000 distinct CDR3 sequences, with roughly 12% found just once. Another study also made use of these data, one on T cells in Graves' hyperthyroidism and ophthalmopathy. Per that study: Stable disease denoted Graves' hyperthyroidism without ophthalmopathy progression within 18 months. Most clonotypes expanded in the thyroid (above 0.001) were also present in blood.

This sample comprised peripheral blood mononuclear cells (PBMCs), obtained at new diagnosis, from a patient treated with antithyroid drugs. The source of this sequence is a man between 25 and 39 years old with Graves disease. The genes are TRBV4-1 and TRBJ2-7; the match to TRBD2 covers 7 bases. CDR3 sequence (DNA): TGCGCCAGCAGCCAAACACTGGGAGGGGACTACGAGCAGTACTTC. As protein: CASSQTLGGDYEQYF.